One T cell receptor beta chain is described in this entry. V was pared by 3 bases and J by 2 bases, with 11 bases between. This CDR3 region has 14 residues. CDR1 and CDR2 (germline): MNHNS, SASEGT. The entry originates in a study of blood T cell repertoires in COVID-19. Study-level information: Some COVID-19 samples were acute and others convalescent; all came from the United States, Italy and Spain. T cells, B-cell-depleted T cells, or PBMCs provided the cDNA or gDNA that served as material.

The protocol was immunoSEQ multiplex PCR, while the TCRdb copy is restricted to in-frame clones and leaves out a portion. The sample carries around 310,000 clones, 90% recorded once. The chain links TRBV6-1 to TRBJ2-7; D is perhaps TRBD2 (6 bases). The TCR comes from a woman aged 40 to 50 with COVID-19, enrolled during active disease. Material for sequencing was peripheral blood. The CDR3 is CASSESRGAYEQYF. CDR3 in DNA: TGTGCCAGCAGTGAGTCGCGGGGAGCCTACGAGCAGTACTTC.